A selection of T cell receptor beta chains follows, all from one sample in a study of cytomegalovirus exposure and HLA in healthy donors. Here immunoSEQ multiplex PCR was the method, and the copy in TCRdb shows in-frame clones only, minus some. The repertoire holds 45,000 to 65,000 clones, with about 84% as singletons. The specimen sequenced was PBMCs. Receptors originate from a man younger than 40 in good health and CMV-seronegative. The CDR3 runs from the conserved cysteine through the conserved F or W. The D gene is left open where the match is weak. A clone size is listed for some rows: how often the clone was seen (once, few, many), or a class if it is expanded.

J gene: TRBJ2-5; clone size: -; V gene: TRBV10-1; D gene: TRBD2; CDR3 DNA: TGCGCCAGCAGTCCTAGCGGGAGGCCGGAGACCCAGTACTTC; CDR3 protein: CASSPSGRPETQYF
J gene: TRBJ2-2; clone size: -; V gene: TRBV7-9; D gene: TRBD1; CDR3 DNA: TGTGCCAGCAGCCAGGGGGCGGTAAACACCGGGGAGCTGTTTTTT; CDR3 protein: CASSQGAVNTGELFF
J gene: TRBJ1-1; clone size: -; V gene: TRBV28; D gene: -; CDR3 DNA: TGTGCCAGCATTAGCTTCCAGAACACTGAAGCTTTCTTT; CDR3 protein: CASISFQNTEAFF
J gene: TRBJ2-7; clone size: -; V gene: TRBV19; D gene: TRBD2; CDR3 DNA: TGTGCCAGTAGTATAGACGGGAGGAGCTCCTACGAGCAGTACTTC; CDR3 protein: CASSIDGRSSYEQYF
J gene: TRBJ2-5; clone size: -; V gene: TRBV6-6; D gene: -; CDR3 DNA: TGTGCCAGCAGGCCGCAGGGGTTCAGGGAGACCCAGTACTTC; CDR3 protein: CASRPQGFRETQYF
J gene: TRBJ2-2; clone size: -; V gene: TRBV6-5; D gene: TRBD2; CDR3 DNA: TGTGCCAGCGCGGGGGGACTCCGGTCCGGGGAGCTGTTTTTT; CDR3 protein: CASAGGLRSGELFF
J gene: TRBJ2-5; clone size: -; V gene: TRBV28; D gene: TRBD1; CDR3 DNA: TGTGCCAGCAGTTTAGGGACAGCTGGGGAGACCCAGTACTTC; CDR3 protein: CASSLGTAGETQYF
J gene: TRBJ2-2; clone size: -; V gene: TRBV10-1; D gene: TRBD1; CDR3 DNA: TGCGCCAGCAGTGCCGGGACAGCGAACACCGGGGAGCTGTTTTTT; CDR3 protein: CASSAGTANTGELFF
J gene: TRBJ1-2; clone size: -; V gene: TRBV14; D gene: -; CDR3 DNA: TGTGCCAGCAGCCAATCTCACCCCCCGCGCCACTATGGCTACACCTTC; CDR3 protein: CASSQSHPPRHYGYTF
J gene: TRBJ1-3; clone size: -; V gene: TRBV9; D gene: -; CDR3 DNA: TGTGCCAGCAGCGTAGAAGTAGGGGCTGGAAACACCATATATTTT; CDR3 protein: CASSVEVGAGNTIYF
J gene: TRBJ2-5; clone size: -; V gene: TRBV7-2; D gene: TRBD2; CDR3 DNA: TGTGCCAGCAGCTTAGGAGTGGGGGGGGTAAAAGAGACCCAGTACTTC; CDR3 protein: CASSLGVGGVKETQYF
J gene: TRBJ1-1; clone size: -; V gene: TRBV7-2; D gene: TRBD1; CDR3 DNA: TGTGCCAGCAGCAATAACAGGGGGGGTGAAGCTTTCTTT; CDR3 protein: CASSNNRGGEAFF
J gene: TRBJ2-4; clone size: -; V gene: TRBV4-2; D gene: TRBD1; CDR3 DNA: TGTGCCAGCAGCCATTCTTCCTCGACAGGGATAGGCAAAAACATTCAGTACTTC; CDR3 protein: CASSHSSSTGIGKNIQYF
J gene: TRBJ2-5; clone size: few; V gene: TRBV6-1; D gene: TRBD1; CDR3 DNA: TGTGCCAGCAGTGAAAAAACAGGGGGCGTAGAGACCCAGTACTTC; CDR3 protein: CASSEKTGGVETQYF
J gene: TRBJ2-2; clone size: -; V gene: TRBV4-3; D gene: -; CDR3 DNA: TGCGCCAGCAGCCGCGGGTTTCACGGGGAGCTGTTTTTT; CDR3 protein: CASSRGFHGELFF
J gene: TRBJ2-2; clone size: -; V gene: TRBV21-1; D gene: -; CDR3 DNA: TGTGCCAGCAGCAGACTCAACACCGGGGAGCTGTTTTTT; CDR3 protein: CASSRLNTGELFF
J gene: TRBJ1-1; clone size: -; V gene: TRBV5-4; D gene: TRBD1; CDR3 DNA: TGTGCCAGCAGCTCCGGGACAGGGGGCATGATGGCTTTCTTT; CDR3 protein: CASSSGTGGMMAFF
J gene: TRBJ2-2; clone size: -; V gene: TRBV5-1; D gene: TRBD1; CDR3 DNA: TGCGCCAGCAGCATTGACAGGGGTAACACCGGGGAGCTGTTTTTT; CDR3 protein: CASSIDRGNTGELFF
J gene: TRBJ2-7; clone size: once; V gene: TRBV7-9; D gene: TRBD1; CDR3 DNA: TGTGCCAGCAGCACCGGGACAGGGAGTATTACTTACGAGCAGTACTTC; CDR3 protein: CASSTGTGSITYEQYF
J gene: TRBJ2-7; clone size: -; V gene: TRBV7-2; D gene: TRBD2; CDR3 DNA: TGTGCCAGCAGCACCCGCGGGGGAGAGAGCTCCTACGAGCAGTACTTC; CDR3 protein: CASSTRGGESSYEQYF
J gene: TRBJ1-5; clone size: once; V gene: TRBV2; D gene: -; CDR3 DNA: TGTGCCAGCAGCGGGGGGTTGGAGCAGCCCCAGCATTTT; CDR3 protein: CASSGGLEQPQHF
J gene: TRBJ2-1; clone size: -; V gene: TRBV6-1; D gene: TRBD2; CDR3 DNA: TGTGCCAGCAGGGGACTAGCGGGAGGCGGTGAGCAGTTCTTC; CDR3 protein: CASRGLAGGGEQFF
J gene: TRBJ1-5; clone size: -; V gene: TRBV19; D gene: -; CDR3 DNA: TGTGCCAGTAGTATAAGGACAGTCATCAATCAGCCCCAGCATTTT; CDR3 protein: CASSIRTVINQPQHF
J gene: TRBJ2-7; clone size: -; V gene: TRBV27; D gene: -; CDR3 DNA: TGTGCCAGCAGTTTAACAGGGCTCAGCGAGCAGTACTTC; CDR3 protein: CASSLTGLSEQYF
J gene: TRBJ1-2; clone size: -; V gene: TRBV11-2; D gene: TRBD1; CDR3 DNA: TGTGCCAGCAGCTACCGGCAGGGGGCCTCGAGGGGCTACACCTTC; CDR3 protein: CASSYRQGASRGYTF